Below are 7 T cell receptor beta chains sequenced from a single sample in a study of blood T cells in healthy people across ages. A second PCR of 7 to 11 cycles used a sample-barcoded 5' primer and a J-beta primer mix. TCRdb fed the 5' RACE reads into MiXCR, producing one record per CDR3 protein. Of about a million distinct CDR3 sequences detected, more than 30% appear once; the ten largest clones hold around 12%. The sample was blood. These receptors originate from a man younger than 35 in good health.

This CDR3 is CASSQRGQDNEQYF. CDR3 sequence (DNA): TGCGCCAGCAGCCAACGGGGACAGGACAATGAGCAGTACTTC. V gene TRBV4-3 combines with J gene TRBJ2-5, with 8 bases that match TRBD1. The J segment lost 11 bases and the V segment lost 2 bases, leaving 10 bases of the junction unmatched. Germline V lookup: CDR1 LGHNA, CDR2 YSLEER. The CDR3 runs 14 residues.

The DNA for the CDR3 is TGTGCCAGCAGCTCTCCCGGGACAACTAAATATACCATGAACACTGAAGCTTTCTTT. It codes for CASSSPGTTKYTMNTEAFF. This chain links TRBV5-6 with TRBJ1-1, with D perhaps TRBD1 (6 bases). CDR1 is SGHDT and CDR2 is YYEEEE in the germline V gene. This CDR3 has 19 residues. The ends were cut back, 3 bases at V and 0 bases at J, with 24 bases in the middle.

This clonotype was seen only a few times. J is TRBJ1-2 and V is TRBV28; perhaps TRBD1 as D (6 bases). V was pared by 9 bases and J by 3 bases, with 20 bases between. The CDR3 is made up of 15 amino acids. CDR1 and CDR2 from the germline V gene are MDHEN and SYDVKM. The CDR3 DNA follows: TGTGCCAGTATCCCGACAGGTGTAGGAGACTATGGCTACACCTTC. It codes for CASIPTGVGDYGYTF.

This clonotype has more than one count but fewer than ten. The V and J genes are TRBV29-1 and TRBJ2-6, with 8 bases that match TRBD1. CDR3 length: 16 residues. Germline CDR1 and CDR2: SQVTM and ANQGSEA. With V trimmed by 6 bases and J by 0 bases, 7 bases remained unmatched. DNA of the CDR3: TGCAGCGTCCGGGACAGGACTGTCTCTGGGGCCAACGTCCTGACTTTC. This gives the protein CSVRDRTVSGANVLTF. Full variable domain (missing parts from reference TRBV29-1 and TRBJ2-6): SAVISQKPSRDICQRGTSLTIQCQVDSQVTMMFWYRQQPGQSLTLIATANQGSEATYESGFVIDKFPISRPNLTFSTLTVSNMSPEDSSIYLCSVRDRTVSGANVLTFGAGSRLTVL.

The chain is built from TRBV7-2 and TRBJ2-1, with a weak D call TRBD2 (5 bases). V was shortened by 1 base and J by 10 bases, with 14 bases between the two germline ends. The CDR3 sequence is 14 residues long. Per the germline V gene, CDR1 is SGHTA and CDR2 is FQGNSA. CDR3 nucleotide sequence: TGTGCCAGCAGCTTAGAACTAGTCCCCGGGGAGCAGTTCTTC. Protein: CASSLELVPGEQFF.

This clonotype was counted only a few times. Here the CDR3 DNA reads TGTGCCAGCAGCCAAGATAAAGACCGAAGATTCTATGGCTACACCTTC. Amino acid sequence: CASSQDKDRRFYGYTF. The chain uses TRBV3-1 and TRBJ1-2, with D uncertain. CDR3 size: 16 residues. The germline V and J ends were trimmed by 0 bases and 4 bases, with 15 bases remaining between them. Germline V gives CDR1 LGHDT, CDR2 YNNKEL (reference sequence).

V and J are TRBV2 and TRBJ1-4; D is uncertain. Trimming cost V 8 bases and J 4 bases, with 14 bases left between them. Germline V lookup: CDR1 SNHLY, CDR2 FYNNEI. The CDR3 spans 14 residues. The CDR3 loop is CASVNRRNNEKLFF. In DNA, the CDR3 is TGTGCCAGCGTAAATAGGAGGAATAATGAAAAACTGTTTTTT. The full variable domain, with the rest looked up from reference TRBV2 and TRBJ1-4, is EPEVTQTPSHQVTQMGQEVILRCVPISNHLYFYWYRQILGQKVEFLVSFYNNEISEKSEIFDDQFSVERPDGSNFTLKIRSTKLEDSAMYFCASVNRRNNEKLFFGSGTQLSVL.